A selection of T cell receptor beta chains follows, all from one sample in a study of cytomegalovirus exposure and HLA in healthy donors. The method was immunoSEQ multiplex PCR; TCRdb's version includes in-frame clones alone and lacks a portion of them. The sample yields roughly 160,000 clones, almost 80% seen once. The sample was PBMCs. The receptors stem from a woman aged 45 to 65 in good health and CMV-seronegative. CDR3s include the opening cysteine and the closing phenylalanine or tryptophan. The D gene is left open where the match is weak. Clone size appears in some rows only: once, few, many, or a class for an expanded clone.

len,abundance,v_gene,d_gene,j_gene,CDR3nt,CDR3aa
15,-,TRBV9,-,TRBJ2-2,TGTGCCAGCAGCGTAGCAGGAGGCGGGACCGGGGAGCTGTTTTTT,CASSVAGGGTGELFF
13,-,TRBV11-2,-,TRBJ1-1,TGTGCCAGCAGCTTCGACGGCGGCAGGGGAGCTTTCTTT,CASSFDGGRGAFF
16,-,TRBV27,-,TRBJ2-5,TGTGCCAGCAGTCTAGACAGCTACCCGGATCGGGAGACCCAGTACTTC,CASSLDSYPDRETQYF
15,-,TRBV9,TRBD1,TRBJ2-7,TGTGCCAGCAGCGTAGGAGGACAGGGGGTCTACGAGCAGTACTTC,CASSVGGQGVYEQYF
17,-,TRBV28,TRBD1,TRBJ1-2,TGTGCCAGCAGTTTAGAGGGGGCGCAGGGTGCTAACTATGGCTACACCTTC,CASSLEGAQGANYGYTF
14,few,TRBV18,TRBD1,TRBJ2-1,TGTGCCAGCTCACCACCGACAGGGGTGCCTGAGCAGTTCTTC,CASSPPTGVPEQFF
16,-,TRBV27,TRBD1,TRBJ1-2,TGTGCCAGCAGTTTACAGGGGGCGCAGGAGTCCTATGGCTACACCTTC,CASSLQGAQESYGYTF
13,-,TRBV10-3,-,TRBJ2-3,TGTGCCATCTCCGGGACTAGCACAGATACGCAGTATTTT,CAISGTSTDTQYF
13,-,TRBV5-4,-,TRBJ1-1,TGTGCCAGCAGCTTGGACAGGGAAGGGGATGCTTTCTTT,CASSLDREGDAFF
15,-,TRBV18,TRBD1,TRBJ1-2,TGTGCCAGCTCACCCCTCTCGACAGGGAACTATGGCTACACCTTC,CASSPLSTGNYGYTF
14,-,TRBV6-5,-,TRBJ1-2,TGTGCCAGCAGTTACGGGGGCGCACTCTATGGCTACACCTTC,CASSYGGALYGYTF
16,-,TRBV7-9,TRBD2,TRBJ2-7,TGTGCCAGCAGCTCTAGACTAGCGGGGAGCTCCTACGAGCAGTACTTC,CASSSRLAGSSYEQYF
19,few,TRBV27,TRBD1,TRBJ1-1,TGTGCCAGCAGTTCACCGACCGGGACAGGGGGCGGCTTGAACACTGAAGCTTTCTTT,CASSSPTGTGGGLNTEAFF
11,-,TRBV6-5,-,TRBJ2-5,TGTGCCAGCTCCCAGGGAGAGACCCAGTACTTC,CASSQGETQYF
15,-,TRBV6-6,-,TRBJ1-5,TGTGCCAGCAGTTACTTAATAGGGGGAGCTCAGCCCCAGCATTTT,CASSYLIGGAQPQHF
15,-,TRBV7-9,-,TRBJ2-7,TGTGCCAGCAGCTTCGAGGGAATGTACTCCTACGAGCAGTACTTC,CASSFEGMYSYEQYF
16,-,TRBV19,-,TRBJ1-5,TGTGCCAGTAGACACACGGGATTACCTAGCAATCAGCCCCAGCATTTT,CASRHTGLPSNQPQHF
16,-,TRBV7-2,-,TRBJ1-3,TGTGCCAGCAGCTTCCTCCCGGGGGTCTCTGGAAACACCATATATTTT,CASSFLPGVSGNTIYF
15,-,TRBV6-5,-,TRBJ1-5,TGTGCCAGCAGTTACTCCCGAGGTTACAATCAGCCCCAGCATTTT,CASSYSRGYNQPQHF
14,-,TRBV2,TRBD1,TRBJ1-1,TGTGCCGGCGCAGAAAACAGGGGGAACACTGAAGCTTTCTTT,CAGAENRGNTEAFF
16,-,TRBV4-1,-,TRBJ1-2,TGCGCCAGCAGCCAAGCCCCGCGACAGTTGGACTATGGCTACACCTTC,CASSQAPRQLDYGYTF
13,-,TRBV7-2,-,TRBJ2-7,TGTGCCAGCAGCCAGAGCGAAGCCTACGAGCAGTACTTC,CASSQSEAYEQYF
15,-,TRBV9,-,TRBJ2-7,TGTGCCAGCAGCGTAGCTGGGACAACAACCTACGAGCAGTACTTT,CASSVAGTTTYEQYF
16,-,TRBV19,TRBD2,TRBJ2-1,TGTGCCAGTAGTAAGGGACTAGCGGGAGGGAGTAATGAGCAGTTCTTC,CASSKGLAGGSNEQFF
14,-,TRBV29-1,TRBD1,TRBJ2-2,TGCAGCGTTACACAGGGGACGAACACCGGGGAGCTGTTTTTT,CSVTQGTNTGELFF
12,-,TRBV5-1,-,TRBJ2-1,TGCGCCAGCAGCGTAATTTCCAATGAGCAGTTCTTC,CASSVISNEQFF
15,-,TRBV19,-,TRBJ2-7,TGTGCCAGTAGTCAAGACTCAAGAAGCTCCTACGAGCAGTACTTC,CASSQDSRSSYEQYF
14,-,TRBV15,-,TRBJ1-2,TGTGCCACCAGCAGAGTCAGGTTCGGTTGGGGCTACACCTTC,CATSRVRFGWGYTF
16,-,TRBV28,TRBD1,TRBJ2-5,TGTGCCAGCAGTTTGCCCCAGACAGGGTGGCTTAAGACCCAGTACTTC,CASSLPQTGWLKTQYF
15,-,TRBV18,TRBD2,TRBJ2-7,TGTGCCAGCTCACCACGCGCGGGAGGGCCCGACGAGCAGTACTTC,CASSPRAGGPDEQYF
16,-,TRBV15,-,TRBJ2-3,TGTGCCACCAGCAGAGACGGGACTCCTGGGGGAGATACGCAGTATTTT,CATSRDGTPGGDTQYF
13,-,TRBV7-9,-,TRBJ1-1,TGTGCCAGCAGCATTCAGGTTAGCACTGAAGCTTTCTTT,CASSIQVSTEAFF
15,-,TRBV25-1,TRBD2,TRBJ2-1,TGTGCCAGCAGTAATCTGCGGGAGGGCTACAATGAGCAGTTCTTC,CASSNLREGYNEQFF
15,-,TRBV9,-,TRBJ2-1,TGTGCCAGCAGCGTAGGGCTAGCTCTCTACAATGAGCAGTTCTTC,CASSVGLALYNEQFF
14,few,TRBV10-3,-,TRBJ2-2,TGTGCCATCAGTCTTACTCAGGGTACCGGGGAGCTGTTTTTT,CAISLTQGTGELFF
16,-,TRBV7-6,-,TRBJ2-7,TGTGCCAGCAGCTATAAGCCCTGGACAGATCACTACGAGCAGTACTTC,CASSYKPWTDHYEQYF
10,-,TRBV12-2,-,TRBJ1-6,TGTGCAAGTCGCTCCTTCCCCCTCCACTTT,CASRSFPLHF
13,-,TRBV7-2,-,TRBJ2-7,TGTGCCAGCAGCCCTCAGTCGGGGGTTGGGCAGTACTTC,CASSPQSGVGQYF